This TCR beta chain is from a study of blood T cell repertoires in COVID-19. This clone has just a few counts. Clones were sequenced by immunoSEQ multiplex PCR, and TCRdb holds only the in-frame ones, with some missing. The profile shows under 70,000 clones, roughly three quarters of them singletons. The TCR was taken from an elderly woman with active or convalescent COVID-19. What was sequenced was peripheral blood.

CDR3 sequence reads: CASSQQGALSTEAFF. The CDR3 DNA is TGTGCCAGCAGCCAACAGGGGGCGCTGAGCACTGAAGCTTTCTTT. The chain couples TRBV4-2 to TRBJ1-1, with 8 bases matching TRBD1. The CDR3 sequence is 15 residues long. In germline, CDR1 is LGHNA, CDR2 YNFKEQ. With 2 bases clipped from V and 4 bases from J, the junction kept 6 bases outside the gene matches.